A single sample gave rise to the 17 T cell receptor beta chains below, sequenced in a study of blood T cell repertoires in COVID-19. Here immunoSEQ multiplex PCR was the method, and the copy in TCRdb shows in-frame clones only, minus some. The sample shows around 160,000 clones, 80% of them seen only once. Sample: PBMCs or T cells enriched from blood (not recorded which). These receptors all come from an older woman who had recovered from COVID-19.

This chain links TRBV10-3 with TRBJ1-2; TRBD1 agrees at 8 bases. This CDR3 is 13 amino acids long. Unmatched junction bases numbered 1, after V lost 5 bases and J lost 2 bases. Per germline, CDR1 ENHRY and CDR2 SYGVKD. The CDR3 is CAISQGANYGYTF. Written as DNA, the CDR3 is TGTGCCATCAGTCAGGGGGCGAACTATGGCTACACCTTC.

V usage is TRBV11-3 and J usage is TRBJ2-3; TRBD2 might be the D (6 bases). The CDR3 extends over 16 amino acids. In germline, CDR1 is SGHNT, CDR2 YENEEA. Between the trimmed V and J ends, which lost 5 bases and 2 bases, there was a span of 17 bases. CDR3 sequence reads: CASSPRRTTDTDTQYF. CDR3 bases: TGTGCCAGCAGCCCCCGGAGGACTACAGACACAGATACGCAGTATTTT.

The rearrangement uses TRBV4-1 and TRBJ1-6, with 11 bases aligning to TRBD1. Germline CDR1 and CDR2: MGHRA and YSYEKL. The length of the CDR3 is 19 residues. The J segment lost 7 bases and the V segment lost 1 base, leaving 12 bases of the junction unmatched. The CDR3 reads CASSQALGTGGSGNSPLHF. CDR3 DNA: TGCGCCAGCAGCCAAGCCCTTGGGACAGGGGGTTCGGGCAATTCACCCCTCCACTTT.

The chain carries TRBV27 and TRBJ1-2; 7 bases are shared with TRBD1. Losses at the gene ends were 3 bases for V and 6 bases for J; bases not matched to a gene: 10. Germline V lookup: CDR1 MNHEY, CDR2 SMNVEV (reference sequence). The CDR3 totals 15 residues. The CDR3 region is CASSFQAGGFHGYTF. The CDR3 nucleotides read TGTGCCAGCAGTTTCCAGGCAGGGGGATTTCATGGCTACACCTTC.

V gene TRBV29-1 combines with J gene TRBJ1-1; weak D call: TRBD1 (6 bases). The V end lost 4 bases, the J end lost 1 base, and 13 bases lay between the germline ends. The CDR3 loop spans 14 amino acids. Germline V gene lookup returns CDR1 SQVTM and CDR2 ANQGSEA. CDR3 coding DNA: TGCAGCGTTGCGCCCACGACAGGGAACACTGAAGCTTTCTTT. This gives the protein CSVAPTTGNTEAFF. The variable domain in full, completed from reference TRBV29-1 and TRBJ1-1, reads SAVISQKPSRDICQRGTSLTIQCQVDSQVTMMFWYRQQPGQSLTLIATANQGSEATYESGFVIDKFPISRPNLTFSTLTVSNMSPEDSSIYLCSVAPTTGNTEAFFGQGTRLTVV.

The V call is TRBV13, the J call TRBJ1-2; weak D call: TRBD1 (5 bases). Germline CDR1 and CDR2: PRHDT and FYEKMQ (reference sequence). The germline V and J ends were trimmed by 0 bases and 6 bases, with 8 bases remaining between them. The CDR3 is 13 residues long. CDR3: CASSLGRRDGYTF. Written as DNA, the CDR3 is TGTGCCAGCAGCTTAGGTCGCAGGGATGGCTACACCTTC.

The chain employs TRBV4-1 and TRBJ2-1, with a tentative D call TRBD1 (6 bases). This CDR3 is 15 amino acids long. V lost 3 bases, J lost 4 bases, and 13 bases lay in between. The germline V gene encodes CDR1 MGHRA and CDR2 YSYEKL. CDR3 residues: CASSHFQGQYNEQFF. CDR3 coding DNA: TGCGCCAGCAGCCACTTCCAAGGACAGTACAATGAGCAGTTCTTC.

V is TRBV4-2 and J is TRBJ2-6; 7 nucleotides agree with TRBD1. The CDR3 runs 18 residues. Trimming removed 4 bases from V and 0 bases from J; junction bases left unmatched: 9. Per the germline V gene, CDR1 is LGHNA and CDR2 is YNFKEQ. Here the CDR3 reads CASSRTGVQSSGANVLTF. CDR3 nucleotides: TGTGCCAGCAGCCGTACAGGGGTGCAAAGCTCTGGGGCCAACGTCCTGACTTTC.

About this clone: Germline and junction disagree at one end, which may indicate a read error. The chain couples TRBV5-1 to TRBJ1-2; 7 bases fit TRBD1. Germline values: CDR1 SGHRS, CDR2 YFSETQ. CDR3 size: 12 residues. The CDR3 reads CASSLAGDSHVF. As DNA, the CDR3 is TGCGCCAGCAGCTTGGCCGGGGACAGCCACGTATTC.

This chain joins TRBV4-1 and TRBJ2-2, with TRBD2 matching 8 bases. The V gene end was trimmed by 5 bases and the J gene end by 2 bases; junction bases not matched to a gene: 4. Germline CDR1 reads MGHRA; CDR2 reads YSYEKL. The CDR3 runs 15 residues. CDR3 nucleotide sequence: TGCGCCAGCAGCTTAGCGGGGAGAAACACCGGGGAGCTGTTTTTT. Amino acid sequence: CASSLAGRNTGELFF.

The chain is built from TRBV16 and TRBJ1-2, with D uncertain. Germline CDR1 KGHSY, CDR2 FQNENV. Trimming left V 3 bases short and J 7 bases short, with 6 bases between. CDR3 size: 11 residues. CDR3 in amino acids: CASSQSVGYTF. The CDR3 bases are TGTGCCAGCAGCCAGTCTGTTGGCTACACCTTC.

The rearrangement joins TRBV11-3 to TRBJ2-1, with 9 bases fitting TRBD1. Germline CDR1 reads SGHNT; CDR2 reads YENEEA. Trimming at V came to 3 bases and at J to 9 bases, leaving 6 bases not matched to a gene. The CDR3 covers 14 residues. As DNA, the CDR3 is TGTGCCAGCAGCTTGGCGGGACAGGGTCGTGAGCAGTTCTTC. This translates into CASSLAGQGREQFF.

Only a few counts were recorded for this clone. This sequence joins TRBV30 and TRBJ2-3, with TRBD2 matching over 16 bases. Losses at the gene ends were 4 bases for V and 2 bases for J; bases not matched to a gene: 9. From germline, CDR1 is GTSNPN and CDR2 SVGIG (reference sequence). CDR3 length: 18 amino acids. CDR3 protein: CAWNSGTSGGGVTDTQYF. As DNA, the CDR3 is TGTGCCTGGAACTCCGGGACTAGCGGGGGGGGCGTCACAGATACGCAGTATTTT.

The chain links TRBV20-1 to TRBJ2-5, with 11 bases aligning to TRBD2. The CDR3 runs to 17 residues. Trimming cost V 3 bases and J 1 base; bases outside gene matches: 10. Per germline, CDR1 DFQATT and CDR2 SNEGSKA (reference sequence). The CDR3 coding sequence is TGCAGTGCTAGTGATAGCGGGGGGGCGGGCCCCCAAGAGACCCAGTACTTC. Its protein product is CSASDSGGAGPQETQYF.

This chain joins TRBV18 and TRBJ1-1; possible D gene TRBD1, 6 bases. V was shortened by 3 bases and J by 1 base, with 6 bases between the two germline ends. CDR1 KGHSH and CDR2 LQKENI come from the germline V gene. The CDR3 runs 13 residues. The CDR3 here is CASSPRGNTEAFF. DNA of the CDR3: TGTGCCAGCTCACCCAGGGGGAACACTGAAGCTTTCTTT.

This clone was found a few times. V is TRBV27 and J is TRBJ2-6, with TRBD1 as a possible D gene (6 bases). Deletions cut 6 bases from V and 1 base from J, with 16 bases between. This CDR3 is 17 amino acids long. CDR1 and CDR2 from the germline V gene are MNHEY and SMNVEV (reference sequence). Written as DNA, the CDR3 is TGTGCCAGCAGCCGGACAGATTTACAATCTGGGGCCAACGTCCTGACTTTC. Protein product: CASSRTDLQSGANVLTF.

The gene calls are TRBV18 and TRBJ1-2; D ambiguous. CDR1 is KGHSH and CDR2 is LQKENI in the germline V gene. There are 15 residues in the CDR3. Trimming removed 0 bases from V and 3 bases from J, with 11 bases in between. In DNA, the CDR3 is TGTGCCAGCTCACCACCGAGCCGGGTAGACTATGGCTACACCTTC. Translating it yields CASSPPSRVDYGYTF.